The rows below give T cell receptor beta chains drawn from one sample of a study of Ad26.COV2.S vaccination and SARS-CoV-2 variants. Libraries were prepared by immunoSEQ multiplex PCR; TCRdb keeps only in-frame clonotypes and omits some of them. In the table there are 350,000 to 400,000 clones, 89% of which are singletons. Sequenced material: peripheral blood, taken in a trial of Ad26.COV2.S vaccine versus placebo. These receptors came from a person between 18 and 59 years old who received the Ad26.COV2.S COVID-19 vaccine or a placebo. Each CDR3 is given with its conserved first and last residue. The D gene is left open where the match is weak. Some rows mark clone size as missing; the rest say once, few, many or name a class of expanded clone.

clone_size,j_call,v_call,d_call,cdr3_nt,cdr3_aa
once,TRBJ2-1,TRBV3-1/TRBV3-2,NA,TGTGCCAGCAGCCAAGCGGGGTGGTACAATGAGCAGTTCTTC,CASSQAGWYNEQFF
NA,TRBJ2-1,TRBV5-8,TRBD2,TGTGCCAGCAGCTTGGGGCGACTAGCGGCCTACAATGAGCAGTTCTTC,CASSLGRLAAYNEQFF
NA,TRBJ2-7,TRBV6-2/TRBV6-3,NA,TGTGCCAGCAGCTTTCACTACGAGCAGTACTTC,CASSFHYEQYF
NA,TRBJ1-2,TRBV10-3,NA,TGTGCCATCAGCAACGACAAGAACTATGGCTACACCTTC,CAISNDKNYGYTF
NA,TRBJ2-5,TRBV5-1,NA,TGCGCCAGCAGCCTTGGGACCGGGATGGAGACCCAGTACTTC,CASSLGTGMETQYF
NA,TRBJ2-1,TRBV21-1,NA,TGTGCCAGCAGCAAAGCGCGGGACAGGGGCAACAATGAGCAGTTCTTC,CASSKARDRGNNEQFF
once,TRBJ2-7,TRBV6-1,NA,TGTGCCAGCAGTGATCGCGGCAGGGCCACCTCCTACGAGCAGTACTTC,CASSDRGRATSYEQYF
NA,TRBJ2-1,TRBV5-6,NA,TGTGCCAGCAGCTTGGATCCGTACAATGAGCAGTTCTTC,CASSLDPYNEQFF
NA,TRBJ2-7,TRBV27,NA,TGTGCCAGCAGCCGGGGCGTAACCTACGAGCAGTACTTC,CASSRGVTYEQYF
NA,TRBJ2-1,TRBV29-1,NA,TGCAGCGTTGATATTGTCGGGAGTCGCTCCAATGAGCAGTTCTTC,CSVDIVGSRSNEQFF
NA,TRBJ2-3,TRBV9,NA,TGTGCCAGCAGCGCCACAGCGGGCCTCACAGATACGCAGTATTTT,CASSATAGLTDTQYF
NA,TRBJ1-3,TRBV19,TRBD1,TGTGCCAGTAGGACACTGGAACAGGGGTATGGAAACACCATATATTTT,CASRTLEQGYGNTIYF
NA,TRBJ1-1,TRBV10-3,NA,TGTGCCATCAGGGAAACAGGGAACACTGAAGCTTTCTTT,CAIRETGNTEAFF
NA,TRBJ2-3,TRBV3-1/TRBV3-2,NA,TGTGCCAGCAGCCAAGATAGGGCTGCGCAGTATTTT,CASSQDRAAQYF
NA,TRBJ2-3,TRBV7-9,TRBD2,TGTGCCAGCAGCTTAATCAGCGGGAGGGCGGACACAGATACGCAGTATTTT,CASSLISGRADTDTQYF
NA,TRBJ2-7,TRBV3-1/TRBV3-2,TRBD2,TGTGCCAGCAGCCAAGCAATAGCGGGAGCCTACGAGCAGTACTTC,CASSQAIAGAYEQYF
once,TRBJ2-5,TRBV12-5,TRBD2,TGTGCTAGTGCCGAGGGACTAGCGGGACCCCAAGAGACCCAGTACTTC,CASAEGLAGPQETQYF
NA,TRBJ2-5,TRBV24-1,NA,TGTGCCACCGAATCGTGGAAGGGGGGGATCCAGTACTTC,CATESWKGGIQYF
once,TRBJ2-7,TRBV6-5,TRBD2,TGTGCCAGCAGTTACTCGACTAGCGGTACCTACGAGCAGTACTTC,CASSYSTSGTYEQYF
NA,TRBJ2-5,TRBV28,NA,TGTGCCAGCAGTCCTCTGGGAGGGGGAGAAGGAGAGACCCAGTACTTC,CASSPLGGGEGETQYF
NA,TRBJ2-1,TRBV5-5,TRBD2,TGTGCCAGCAGTTCGCTTGGCGGGAGGGCCCTCATAAGCTCCTACAATGAGCAGTTCTTC,CASSSLGGRALISSYNEQFF
NA,TRBJ2-2,TRBV5-1,NA,TGCGCCAGCAGCTTGGGGAGGGGCGTCCTCAGGACCGGGGAGCTGTTTTTT,CASSLGRGVLRTGELFF
NA,TRBJ2-1,TRBV4-1,TRBD2,TGCGCCAGCAGCCCTAGACCGGGGCAGACTAGCGGGAGGGAGGGTGAGCAGTTCTTC,CASSPRPGQTSGREGEQFF
NA,TRBJ2-2,TRBV9,NA,TGTGCCAGCAGCGTAGGCCAAGAAGGGGAGCTGTTTTTT,CASSVGQEGELFF
NA,TRBJ2-5,TRBV7-2,TRBD2,TGTGCCAGCAGCTTGGGGACTAGCGGGGGCCAAGAGACCCAGTACTTC,CASSLGTSGGQETQYF
many,TRBJ1-1,TRBV29-1,NA,TGCAGCGTTGATACCGGGGCAGCTGAAGCTTTCTTT,CSVDTGAAEAFF
once,TRBJ1-6,TRBV28,TRBD1,TGTGCCAGCAGTTTAGCTATGGGACAGGGAAATTCACCCCTCCACTTT,CASSLAMGQGNSPLHF
NA,TRBJ2-7,TRBV11-3,TRBD1,TGTGCCAGCAGCTTAGCCGGACAGGCGGTCTCCTACGAGCAGTACTTC,CASSLAGQAVSYEQYF
NA,TRBJ2-5,TRBV3-1/TRBV3-2,NA,TGTGCCAGCAGCCAAGTGTATAAGGGGATGGAGACCCAGTACTTC,CASSQVYKGMETQYF
NA,TRBJ1-2,TRBV6-2/TRBV6-3,TRBD1,TGTGCCAGCAGTTACTCCGACAGGGGTTGGTATGGCTACACCTTC,CASSYSDRGWYGYTF
NA,TRBJ1-6,TRBV19,TRBD1,TGTGCCAGTAGTGCGACCGGGACAGGGGAATCACCCCTCCACTTT,CASSATGTGESPLHF
NA,TRBJ1-1,TRBV19,TRBD1,TGTGCCAGTAGTCACGGACAGGGAGGTTCTGAAGCTTTCTTT,CASSHGQGGSEAFF
NA,TRBJ1-2,TRBV7-8,NA,TGTGCCAGCACCTCACGGCGGTCAGGGACCCCACCCCCTAACTATGGCTACACCTTC,CASTSRRSGTPPPNYGYTF
NA,TRBJ1-4,TRBV5-5,NA,TGTGCCAGCAGCCTAACTGGGGGGGTGGATGAAAAACTGTTTTTT,CASSLTGGVDEKLFF
NA,TRBJ1-1,TRBV15,NA,TGTGCCACCAGCAGGCTCAAAACAAACACTGAAGCTTTCTTT,CATSRLKTNTEAFF
once,TRBJ2-5,TRBV19,NA,TGTGCCAGTAGTATTGGAGGGGCCCAACAAGAGACCCAGTACTTC,CASSIGGAQQETQYF